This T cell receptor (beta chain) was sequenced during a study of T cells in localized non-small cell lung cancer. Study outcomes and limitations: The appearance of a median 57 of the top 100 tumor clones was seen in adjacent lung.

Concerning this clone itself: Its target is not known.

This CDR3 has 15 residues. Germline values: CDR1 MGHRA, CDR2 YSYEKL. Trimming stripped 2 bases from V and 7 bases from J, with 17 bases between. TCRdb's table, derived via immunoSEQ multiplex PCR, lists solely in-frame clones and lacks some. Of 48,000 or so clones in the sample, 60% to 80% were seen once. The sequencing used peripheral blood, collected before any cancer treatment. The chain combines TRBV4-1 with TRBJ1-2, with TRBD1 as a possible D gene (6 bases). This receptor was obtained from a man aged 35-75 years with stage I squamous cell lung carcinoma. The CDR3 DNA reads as TGCGCCAGCAGCCAACCAGGGGAGGGAGTCTTTGGCTACACCTTC. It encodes CASSQPGEGVFGYTF.